This T cell receptor beta chain was profiled in a study of blood T cell repertoires in COVID-19. In the study overall: COVID-19 samples from acute and convalescent phases originated in the United States, Italy and Spain. PBMCs, B-cell-depleted T cells, or T cells were the source of the cDNA or gDNA that made up the material.

CDR1 and CDR2 from the germline V gene are MDHEN and SYDVKM. The CDR3 has 14 amino acids. V lost 6 bases to trimming and J lost 7 bases; unmatched junction nucleotides: 9. In the source study's methods: Nucleated cell number was recorded as an estimate derived from reference gene primer amplification. The method was immunoSEQ multiplex PCR; TCRdb's version includes in-frame clones alone and lacks a portion of them. V, J and clone size were drawn from that table, and D and trimming were deduced from the DNA. The sample lists about 250,000 clones; around 88% were seen once. The gene calls are TRBV28 and TRBJ2-1, with 7 positions matching TRBD2. Specimen: peripheral blood. The TCR sequence derives from a man older than 75 with acute or convalescent COVID-19. The chain's CDR3 is CASSSPGGGNEQFF. The CDR3 nucleotides read TGTGCCAGCAGCTCCCCGGGGGGAGGGAATGAGCAGTTCTTC.